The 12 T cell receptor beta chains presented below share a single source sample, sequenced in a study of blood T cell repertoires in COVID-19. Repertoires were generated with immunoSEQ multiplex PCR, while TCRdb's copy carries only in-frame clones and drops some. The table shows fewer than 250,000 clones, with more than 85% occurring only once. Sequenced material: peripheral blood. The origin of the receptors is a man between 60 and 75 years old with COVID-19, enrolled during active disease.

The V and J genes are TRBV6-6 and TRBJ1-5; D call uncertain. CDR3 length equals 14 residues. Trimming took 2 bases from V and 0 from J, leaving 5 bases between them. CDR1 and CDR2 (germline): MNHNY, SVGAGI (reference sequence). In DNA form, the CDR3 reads TGTGCCAGCAGTTACGGAGATAGCAATCAGCCCCAGCATTTT. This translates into CASSYGDSNQPQHF.

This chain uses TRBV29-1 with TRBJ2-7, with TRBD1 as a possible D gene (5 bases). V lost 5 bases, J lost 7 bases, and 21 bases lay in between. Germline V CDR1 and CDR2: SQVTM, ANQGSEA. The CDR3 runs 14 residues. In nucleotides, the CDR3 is TGCAGCGTTCTCTGGCAGGGCAGGTTTCGGGAGCAGTACTTC. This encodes CSVLWQGRFREQYF.

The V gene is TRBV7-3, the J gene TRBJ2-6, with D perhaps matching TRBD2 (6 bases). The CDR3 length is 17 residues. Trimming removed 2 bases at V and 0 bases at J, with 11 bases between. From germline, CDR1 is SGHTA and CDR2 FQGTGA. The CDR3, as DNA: TGTGCCAGCAGCTTAGCGGGGCCTTTCTCTGGGGCCAACGTCCTGACTTTC. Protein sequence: CASSLAGPFSGANVLTF. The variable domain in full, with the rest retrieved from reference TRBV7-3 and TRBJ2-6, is GAGVSQTPSNKVTEKGKYVELRCDPISGHTALYWYRQSLGQGPEFLIYFQGTGAADDSGLPNDRFFAVRPEGSVSTLKIQRTERGDSAVYLCASSLAGPFSGANVLTFGAGSRLTVL.

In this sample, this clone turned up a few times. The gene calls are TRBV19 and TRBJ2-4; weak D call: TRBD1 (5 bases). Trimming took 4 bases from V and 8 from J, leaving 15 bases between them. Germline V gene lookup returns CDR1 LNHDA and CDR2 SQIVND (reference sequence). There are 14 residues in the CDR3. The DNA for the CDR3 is TGTGCCAGTAGTAACCTGGAAGGGGCAGACATTCAGTACTTC. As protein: CASSNLEGADIQYF.

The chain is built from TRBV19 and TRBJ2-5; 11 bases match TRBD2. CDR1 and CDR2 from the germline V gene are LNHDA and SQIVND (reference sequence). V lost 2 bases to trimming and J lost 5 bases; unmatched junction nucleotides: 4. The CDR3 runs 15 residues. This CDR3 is CASSILAGGPETQYF. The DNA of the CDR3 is TGTGCCAGTAGTATATTAGCGGGGGGGCCGGAGACCCAGTACTTC. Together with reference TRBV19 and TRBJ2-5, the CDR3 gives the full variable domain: DGGITQSPKYLFRKEGQNVTLSCEQNLNHDAMYWYRQDPGQGLRLIYYSQIVNDFQKGDIAEGYSVSREKKESFPLTVTSAQKNPTAFYLCASSILAGGPETQYFGPGTRLLVL.

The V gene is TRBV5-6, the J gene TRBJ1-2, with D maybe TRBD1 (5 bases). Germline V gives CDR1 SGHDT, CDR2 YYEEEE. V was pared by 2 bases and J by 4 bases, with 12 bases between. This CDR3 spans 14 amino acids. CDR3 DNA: TGTGCCAGCAGCTTAAGACAGCCTAGCTATGGCTACACCTTC. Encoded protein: CASSLRQPSYGYTF.

The CDR3 here is CASSSERRNTEAFF. In DNA, the CDR3 is TGTGCCAGCAGTTCCGAGAGGAGGAACACTGAAGCTTTCTTT. The rearrangement links TRBV6-5 to TRBJ1-1; D gene unclear. This CDR3 is 14 amino acids long. Per the germline V gene, CDR1 is MNHEY and CDR2 is SVGAGI. The germline V and J ends were trimmed by 4 bases and 1 base, with 10 bases remaining between them.

The DNA for the CDR3 is TGTGCCAGCGGCATAAGCGTAGACTACGAGCAGTACTTC. Protein product: CASGISVDYEQYF. The V call is TRBV11-2, the J call TRBJ2-7; D gene uncertain. This CDR3 is built from 13 residues. Germline CDR1 and CDR2: SGHAT and FQNNGV. Trimming took off 8 bases at V and 3 bases at J, with 14 bases between the two ends.

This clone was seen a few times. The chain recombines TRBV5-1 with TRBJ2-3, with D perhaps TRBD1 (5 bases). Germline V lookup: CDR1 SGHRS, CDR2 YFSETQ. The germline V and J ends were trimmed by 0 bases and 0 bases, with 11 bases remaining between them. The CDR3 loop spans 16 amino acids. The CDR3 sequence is CASSLEGAVSTDTQYF. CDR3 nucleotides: TGCGCCAGCAGCTTGGAAGGGGCAGTTAGCACAGATACGCAGTATTTT. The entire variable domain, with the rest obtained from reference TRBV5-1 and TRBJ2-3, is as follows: KAGVTQTPRYLIKTRGQQVTLSCSPISGHRSVSWYQQTPGQGLQFLFEYFSETQRNKGNFPGRFSGRQFSNSRSEMNVSTLELGDSALYLCASSLEGAVSTDTQYFGPGTRLTVL.

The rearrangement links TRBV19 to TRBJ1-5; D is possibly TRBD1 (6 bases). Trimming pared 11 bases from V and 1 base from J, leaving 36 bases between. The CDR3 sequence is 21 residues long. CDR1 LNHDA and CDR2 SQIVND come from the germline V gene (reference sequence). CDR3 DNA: TGTGCCCCACCCACCCGATACTCTTTTTGCGGGGGGCGCGTCAGCAATCAGCCCCAGCATTTT. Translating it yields CAPPTRYSFCGGRVSNQPQHF. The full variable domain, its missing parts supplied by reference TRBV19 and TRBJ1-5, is DGGITQSPKYLFRKEGQNVTLSCEQNLNHDAMYWYRQDPGQGLRLIYYSQIVNDFQKGDIAEGYSVSREKKESFPLTVTSAQKNPTAFYLCAPPTRYSFCGGRVSNQPQHFGDGTRLSIL.

CDR3 amino acids: CASSFGSGGNYEQYF. The CDR3, as DNA: TGCGCCAGCAGCTTCGGGAGCGGGGGGAACTACGAGCAGTACTTC. J is TRBJ2-7 and V is TRBV5-1; 9 bases match TRBD2. CDR3 length: 15 residues. Germline CDR1 and CDR2: SGHRS and YFSETQ. V dropped 2 bases and J dropped 3; count of bases not matched to a gene: 6.

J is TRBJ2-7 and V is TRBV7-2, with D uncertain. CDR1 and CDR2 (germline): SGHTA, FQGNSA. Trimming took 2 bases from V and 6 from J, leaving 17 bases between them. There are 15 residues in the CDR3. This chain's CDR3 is CASSLSGSQRGEQYF. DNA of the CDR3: TGTGCCAGCAGCTTATCCGGGTCCCAAAGAGGCGAGCAGTACTTC.